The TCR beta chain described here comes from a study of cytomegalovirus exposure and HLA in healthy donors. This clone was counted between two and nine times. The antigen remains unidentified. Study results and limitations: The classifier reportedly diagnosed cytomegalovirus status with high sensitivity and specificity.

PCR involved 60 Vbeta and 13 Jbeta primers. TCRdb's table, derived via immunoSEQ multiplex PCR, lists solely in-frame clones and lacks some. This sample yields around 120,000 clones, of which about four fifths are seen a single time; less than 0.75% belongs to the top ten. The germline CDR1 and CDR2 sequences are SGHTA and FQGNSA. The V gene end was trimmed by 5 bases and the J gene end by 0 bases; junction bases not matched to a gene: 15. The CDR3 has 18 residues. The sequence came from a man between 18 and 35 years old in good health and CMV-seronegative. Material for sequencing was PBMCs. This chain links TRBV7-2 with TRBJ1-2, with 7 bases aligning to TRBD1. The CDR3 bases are TGTGCCAGCAGCGTCCGTTTAGGGGGCTCCTCTTCTAACTATGGCTACACCTTC. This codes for CASSVRLGGSSSNYGYTF.